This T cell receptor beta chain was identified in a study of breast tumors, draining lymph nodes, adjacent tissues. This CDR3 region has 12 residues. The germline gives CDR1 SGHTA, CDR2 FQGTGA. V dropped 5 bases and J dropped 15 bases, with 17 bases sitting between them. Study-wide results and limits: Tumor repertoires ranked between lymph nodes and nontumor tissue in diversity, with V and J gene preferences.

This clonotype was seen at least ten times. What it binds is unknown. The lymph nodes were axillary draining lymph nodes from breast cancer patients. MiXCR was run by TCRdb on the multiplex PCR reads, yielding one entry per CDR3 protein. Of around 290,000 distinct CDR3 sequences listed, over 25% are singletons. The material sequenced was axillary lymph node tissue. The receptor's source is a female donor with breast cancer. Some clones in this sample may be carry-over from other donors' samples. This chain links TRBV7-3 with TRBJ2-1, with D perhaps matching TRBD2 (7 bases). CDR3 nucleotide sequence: TGTGCCAGCAGCCTTGGGGGGGGGGCGCGGTTCTTC. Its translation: CASSLGGGARFF.